This T cell receptor (beta chain) emerged from a study of control samples from healthy donors and cancer patients. TCRdb's copy holds only in-frame clones and misses some; the assay was immunoSEQ multiplex PCR. The data hold about 270,000 clones, with roughly 87% observed a single time. After removal of 4 bases from V and 5 bases from J, the junction contained 9 bases not matched to a gene. The CDR3 has 17 residues. The germline V gene encodes CDR1 LNHDA and CDR2 SQIVND (reference sequence). As to this clone: Other DNA sequences from this sample encode an identical CDR3 as well.

This chain uses TRBV19 with TRBJ2-1; 12 bases are shared with TRBD2. The TCR originated in a woman aged 60-70 years with lung cancer. Sample: PBMCs. CDR3 nucleotides: TGTGCCAGTAGTAAGGGGCTAGCGGGAGGGCCAGACAATGAGCAGTTCTTC. Residues: CASSKGLAGGPDNEQFF.